This entry describes one TCR beta chain. The V end lost 0 bases, the J end lost 3 bases, and 18 bases lay between the germline ends. Per the germline V gene, CDR1 is MNHEY and CDR2 is SMNVEV (reference sequence). The CDR3 is 17 residues long. The data are from a study of blood T cell repertoires in COVID-19. Authors' methods: Counts of nucleated cells, estimated from reference gene primer amplification, were obtained. Using immunoSEQ multiplex PCR, the repertoire was profiled, and TCRdb retains in-frame clones only, with some absent. The V and J calls and clone size come from that table; D and trimming were worked out from the DNA. The sample records around 140,000 clones, about 89% being singletons.

This chain uses TRBV27 with TRBJ2-7; D unclear. The receptor was derived from a man aged 50-60 years who had recovered from COVID-19. The material sequenced was peripheral blood. The CDR3 DNA follows: TGTGCCAGCAGTTTATCGCGGCCGGCCCAGCCGATCTACGAGCAGTACTTC. It codes for CASSLSRPAQPIYEQYF.